This T cell receptor (beta chain) originates from a study of Graves' ophthalmopathy and Graves' hyperthyroidism. This clonotype was detected many times. From RNA, the CDR3 regions of TCR beta chains were amplified and sequenced. The first-round RT-PCR employed HTBI primers together with the Qiagen OneStep RT-PCR kit. A multiplex PCR was then performed as the second round. TCRdb re-analysed the multiplex PCR reads in MiXCR, keeping a single row per CDR3 protein. This sample has about 640,000 distinct CDR3 sequences; about two fifths occur once, and the top ten carry around 3.3%. Per the germline V gene, CDR1 is MNHNY and CDR2 is SVGAGI (reference sequence). The CDR3 is 14 residues long. V dropped 6 bases and J dropped 3 bases, with 15 bases sitting between them.

The receptor's source is an adult man with Graves' ophthalmopathy. This chain connects TRBV6-6 to TRBJ2-7; maybe TRBD1 (6 bases). Sequenced sample: peripheral blood. The CDR3 DNA reads as TGTGCCAGCAGAACAGGGACGGGCCACTACGAGCAGTACTTC. The encoded protein is CASRTGTGHYEQYF.